Shown below are 2 T cell receptor beta chains from a single sample sequenced in a study of graft-versus-host responses after intestinal transplantation. Their antigens remain unidentified. The method was immunoSEQ multiplex PCR; TCRdb's version includes in-frame clones alone and lacks a portion of them. The sample has 95,000 to 150,000 clones; over 85% are singletons. Sample: unstimulated CD4+ T cells sorted from spleen or lymph node cells, taken before intestinal transplant. These receptors came from a human donor who received an intestinal transplant.

V is TRBV11-2 and J is TRBJ2-4; 12 bases map to TRBD2. Germline lookup yields CDR1 SGHAT and CDR2 FQNNGV. The CDR3 runs to 17 residues. J was trimmed by 5 bases and V by 5 bases; bases with no gene match: 10. CDR3 nucleotide sequence: TGTGCCAGCAGCGCCCTTCTAGCGGGAGGGCCGGAAAACATTCAGTACTTC. Its protein is CASSALLAGGPENIQYF.

The chain couples TRBV7-3 to TRBJ2-3; the D is unclear. This CDR3 is 12 amino acids long. Trimming shortened V by 3 bases and J by 2 bases, and 3 bases separated the two germline ends. Per germline, CDR1 SGHTA and CDR2 FQGTGA. The CDR3 nucleotides read TGTGCCAGCAGCTTCTCCACAGATACGCAGTATTTT. Amino acid sequence: CASSFSTDTQYF.